These T cell receptor beta chains were read from a single sample in a study of vaccination effects on CD4 cells after COVID-19. Method: immunoSEQ multiplex PCR; TCRdb's copy keeps in-frame clones and lacks some. Of some 52,000 clones in the sample, roughly 73% were seen once. The antigens of these receptors remain unknown. Sequences were derived from CD4+ T cells from PBMCs cultured with HCoV-OC43 spike peptides, sampled before COVID-19 vaccination. These receptor sequences come from a human donor who received a COVID-19 vaccine. The CDR3 runs from the conserved cysteine through the conserved F or W. Fields, in order: CDR3 protein, V gene, D gene. D genes are given only for firm matches.

CASSLGKSRETQYF | TRBV6-2/TRBV6-3 | NA
CASSLEGGRGTEAFF | TRBV5-4 | TRBD1
CASSFLLNQPQHF | TRBV12-3/TRBV12-4 | NA
CASSVSGGVTGELFF | TRBV9 | TRBD2
CASSALRGGSDEQFF | TRBV25-1 | TRBD2
CSAPEATQYF | TRBV20-1 | NA
CAWSRDRAGSPLHF | TRBV30 | TRBD1
CASSQVVQGIAFF | TRBV14 | TRBD1
CASSSLDNTEAFF | TRBV12-3/TRBV12-4 | NA
CASSRGPRETQYF | TRBV10-1 | NA
CASRQFLSTDTQYF | TRBV5-1 | NA
CASSQDRGTNEKLFF | TRBV4-1 | NA
CASSLMGGSSYNEQFF | TRBV7-3 | TRBD2
CASSHRTAPLHF | TRBV3-1/TRBV3-2 | NA
CASSQNPHRGNIGTQYF | TRBV4-3 | TRBD1
CASSPPNQPQHF | TRBV7-9 | NA
CATSASGRVQPQHF | TRBV24-1 | NA
CATSDAQTVAQETQYF | TRBV24-1 | NA
CASSLKGSGANVLTF | TRBV7-3 | NA
CASSLAGITEAFF | TRBV7-2 | NA
CASRPDRAYGYTF | TRBV12-3/TRBV12-4 | TRBD1
CASSLVAIAFEVETQYF | TRBV5-6 | NA
CASSLLDYGYTF | TRBV6-2/TRBV6-3 | NA
CASSQVFLGSGANVLTF | TRBV4-2 | NA
CASSLVVQETQYF | TRBV5-1 | NA
CASSPTDQYNSPLHF | TRBV6-5 | NA
CASSESGASGELFF | TRBV10-1 | NA
CASSMGTGKRSNEKLFF | TRBV19 | TRBD1
CASSLTGVGTGELFF | TRBV5-1 | TRBD1
CASSSGPGGTEAFF | TRBV9 | NA
CASSESIYLNADTQYF | TRBV6-1 | NA
CASSYSRLAGVNTGELFF | TRBV6-2/TRBV6-3 | TRBD2
CASSLVAGSYSPLHF | TRBV5-6 | NA
CASSAPGLKRELFF | TRBV7-3 | NA
CASSQIGSPQETQYF | TRBV3-1/TRBV3-2 | NA
CAWSERARGNEKLFF | TRBV30 | NA
CASSLRNTGELFF | TRBV5-1 | NA
CASSPGGTSGANVLTF | TRBV5-6 | NA
CASSRDRGLNEQFF | TRBV5-5 | TRBD1
CASSVRLAGPVYNEQFF | TRBV5-1 | TRBD2
CASSIRGNEQFF | TRBV19 | NA